Below, 30 T cell receptor beta chains from the same sample are listed, as sequenced in a study of T cell changes during pregnancy in multiple sclerosis. The data were produced by immunoSEQ multiplex PCR, yet TCRdb's version contains in-frame clones alone and is incomplete. Of some 47,000 clones listed, approximately 90% were seen once; the top ten hold under 2%. Specimen: peripheral blood, collected in the first trimester of pregnancy. The receptors here all came from a female donor with multiple sclerosis, enrolled in a pregnancy study.

The chain uses TRBV5-1 and TRBJ2-1; possibly TRBD1 for D (6 bases). CDR3 size: 15 residues. Germline CDR1 reads SGHRS; CDR2 reads YFSETQ. V lost 0 bases and J 4 bases, leaving 11 bases between the germline ends. The CDR3 region has the DNA TGCGCCAGCAGCTTGGTTTCAGGGGCATACAATGAGCAGTTCTTC. Its protein product is CASSLVSGAYNEQFF. The complete variable domain, with remaining parts taken from reference TRBV5-1 and TRBJ2-1, reads KAGVTQTPRYLIKTRGQQVTLSCSPISGHRSVSWYQQTPGQGLQFLFEYFSETQRNKGNFPGRFSGRQFSNSRSEMNVSTLELGDSALYLCASSLVSGAYNEQFFGPGTRLTVL.

The rearrangement joins TRBV5-1 to TRBJ2-5; 7 nucleotides align to TRBD2. CDR3 length: 14 residues. J lost 2 bases, V lost 5 bases, and 6 bases had no gene match. Germline loops: CDR1 SGHRS, CDR2 YFSETQ. The CDR3 DNA is TGCGCCAGCAGGTCCACGGGGGGACAAGAGACCCAGTACTTC. Encoded protein: CASRSTGGQETQYF.

The chain is built from TRBV19 and TRBJ1-2; 7 bases match TRBD1. V lost 5 bases to trimming and J lost 4 bases; unmatched junction nucleotides: 4. CDR1 LNHDA and CDR2 SQIVND come from the germline V gene (reference sequence). The CDR3 is 13 amino acids. CDR3 bases: TGTGCCAGTAGTGCGGGACAGTTCTATGGCTACACCTTC. Translating gives CASSAGQFYGYTF.

The chain employs TRBV23-1 and TRBJ1-1; TRBD1 matches 7 bases. TRBV23-1 is identified as an open reading frame with a role that is uncertain. The length of the CDR3 is 16 residues. Losses at the gene ends were 3 bases for V and 1 base for J; bases not matched to a gene: 8. The CDR3 nucleotides read TGCGCCAGCAGTCAGGGGACAGAAACTACGAACACTGAAGCTTTCTTT. It encodes CASSQGTETTNTEAFF.

This rearrangement joins TRBV9 to TRBJ1-1; D is ambiguous. V dropped 4 bases and J dropped 6 bases, with 19 bases sitting between them. Per germline, CDR1 SGDLS and CDR2 YYNGEE. There are 15 residues in the CDR3. CDR3 DNA sequence: TGTGCCAGCAGCCTTAATCGGGAGGAAAAATCTGAAGCTTTCTTT. Amino acid sequence: CASSLNREEKSEAFF. The variable domain in full, completed from reference TRBV9 and TRBJ1-1, reads DSGVTQTPKHLITATGQRVTLRCSPRSGDLSVYWYQQSLDQGLQFLIQYYNGEERAKGNILERFSAQQFPDLHSELNLSSLELGDSALYFCASSLNREEKSEAFFGQGTRLTVV.

This chain links TRBV2 with TRBJ1-2, with TRBD1 as a possible D gene (5 bases). CDR1 is SNHLY, CDR2 FYNNEI, per germline. CDR3 length: 13 residues. Trimming stripped 2 bases from V and 5 bases from J, with 9 bases between. The CDR3 region has the DNA TGTGCCAGCAGTGAAACAGGCTATTATGGCTACACCTTC. This codes for CASSETGYYGYTF.

V usage is TRBV5-4 and J usage is TRBJ1-1; D is undetermined. The CDR3 loop spans 12 amino acids. Germline V CDR1 and CDR2: SGHNT, YYREEE (reference sequence). V was clipped by 5 bases and J by 3 bases, with 8 bases between them. CDR3 sequence: CASRRDYTEAFF. The DNA for the CDR3 is TGTGCCAGCAGGAGGGATTACACTGAAGCTTTCTTT.

The chain links TRBV5-1 to TRBJ1-1; no reliable D call. The CDR3 has 15 amino acids. Germline V CDR1 and CDR2: SGHRS, YFSETQ. Trimming shortened V by 3 bases and J by 2 bases, and 14 bases separated the two germline ends. CDR3 loop: CASSSEGAVNTEAFF. CDR3 bases: TGCGCCAGCAGCTCGGAGGGAGCAGTTAACACTGAAGCTTTCTTT.

The chain joins TRBV5-4 to TRBJ1-1; no clear D. The germline V and J ends were trimmed by 4 bases and 9 bases, with 19 bases remaining between them. CDR1 is SGHNT, CDR2 YYREEE, per germline (reference sequence). The CDR3 consists of 14 residues. CDR3 protein: CASSPVNRGSKAFF. The CDR3 DNA reads TGTGCCAGCAGCCCCGTTAATCGCGGGTCGAAAGCTTTCTTT.

The genes are TRBV4-2 and TRBJ2-2, with 7 bases lining up with TRBD2. V dropped 6 bases and J dropped 4; count of bases not matched to a gene: 8. Germline V gene sequence: CDR1 LGHNA, CDR2 YNFKEQ. The CDR3 is 15 residues long. CDR3: CASRWDGTTTGELFF. CDR3 sequence (DNA): TGTGCCAGCAGATGGGACGGGACTACCACCGGGGAGCTGTTTTTT.

The chain is built from TRBV7-9 and TRBJ1-1; weak D call: TRBD1 (6 bases). CDR3 length equals 14 residues. Germline V gives CDR1 SEHNR, CDR2 FQNEAQ (reference sequence). Trimming took 1 base from V and 7 from J, leaving 13 bases between them. The CDR3 spells CASSLVAGVVEAFF. The CDR3 nucleotides read TGTGCCAGCAGCTTAGTAGCAGGGGTAGTTGAAGCTTTCTTT.

CDR3 sequence reads: CASNRPGGNYGYTF. The CDR3 DNA reads TGTGCCAGCAATCGACCCGGAGGGAACTATGGCTACACCTTC. The rearrangement joins TRBV6-5 to TRBJ1-2; no definite D call. Trimming left V 7 bases short and J 2 bases short, with 14 bases between. The CDR3 has 14 residues. CDR1 and CDR2 (germline): MNHEY, SVGAGI.

The chain employs TRBV15 and TRBJ1-5, with 9 bases matching TRBD1. Germline CDR1 LNHNV, CDR2 YYDKDF (reference sequence). The V segment lost 0 bases and the J segment 7 bases; nucleotides outside the gene matches: 7. The CDR3 is made up of 16 amino acids. CDR3 region: CATSRDHGQGRQPQHF. For the CDR3, the DNA is TGTGCCACCAGCAGAGATCACGGACAGGGGAGGCAGCCCCAGCATTTT.

This clone showed up just a few times. The CDR3 here is CASSQGASTEAFF. DNA of the CDR3: TGTGCCAGCTCACAGGGGGCCAGCACTGAAGCTTTCTTT. This rearrangement joins TRBV18 to TRBJ1-1, with 7 bases that match TRBD1. The CDR3 contains 13 residues. CDR1 is KGHSH and CDR2 is LQKENI in the germline V gene. V shed 4 bases and J 4 bases; nucleotides not matched to a gene: 3.

V and J are TRBV10-3 and TRBJ1-1, with 7 bases that match TRBD1. The germline CDR1 and CDR2 sequences are ENHRY and SYGVKD. Losses at the gene ends were 3 bases for V and 11 bases for J; bases not matched to a gene: 12. CDR3 length equals 14 residues. The CDR3 nucleotides are TGTGCCATCAGTGAAACAGGGGCGGAGACCAGCGCTTTCTTT. Translating it yields CAISETGAETSAFF.

This sequence joins TRBV5-1 and TRBJ1-1, with a possible D match to TRBD1 (5 bases). Germline V gene sequence: CDR1 SGHRS, CDR2 YFSETQ. The V and J ends lost 6 bases and 8 bases respectively, with 20 bases between them. The length of the CDR3 is 14 residues. CDR3 residues: CASTPGGRKEEAFF. The CDR3 region has the DNA TGCGCCAGCACCCCCGGGGGACGAAAAGAGGAAGCTTTCTTT. The full variable domain, in which reference TRBV5-1 and TRBJ1-1 provide the parts outside the CDR3, is KAGVTQTPRYLIKTRGQQVTLSCSPISGHRSVSWYQQTPGQGLQFLFEYFSETQRNKGNFPGRFSGRQFSNSRSEMNVSTLELGDSALYLCASTPGGRKEEAFFGQGTRLTVV.

The rearrangement links TRBV10-3 to TRBJ2-7; weak D call: TRBD1 (5 bases). The CDR3 spans 15 residues. V dropped 3 bases and J dropped 2 bases, with 14 bases sitting between them. Germline lookup yields CDR1 ENHRY and CDR2 SYGVKD. As DNA, the CDR3 is TGTGCCATCAGTGACCCGTCCGACAGTCCCTACGAGCAGTACTTC. Its protein product is CAISDPSDSPYEQYF.

This clone showed up just a few times. This chain uses TRBV7-3 with TRBJ2-1, with D possibly matching TRBD1 (6 bases). The V gene lost 2 bases and the J gene lost 5 bases, with 7 bases spanning the gap. Germline CDR1 is SGHTA and CDR2 is FQGTGA. The CDR3 has 13 amino acids. Here the CDR3 reads CASSLRQDNEQFF. CDR3 DNA sequence: TGTGCCAGCAGCTTACGACAGGACAATGAGCAGTTCTTC.

The chain uses TRBV2 and TRBJ1-2; maybe TRBD1 (5 bases). Germline values: CDR1 SNHLY, CDR2 FYNNEI. The CDR3 is made up of 13 amino acids. The V end was cut by 6 bases, the J end by 4 bases, with 12 bases between. The CDR3 sequence: CASSRERAYGYTF. As DNA, the CDR3 is TGTGCCAGCAGCAGGGAACGGGCCTATGGCTACACCTTC.

The chain employs TRBV5-1 and TRBJ2-1; 11 bases fit TRBD2. The V and J ends lost 4 bases and 9 bases, in that order; junction bases with no gene match: 9. The germline CDR1 and CDR2 sequences are SGHRS and YFSETQ. The CDR3 length is 15 residues. CDR3 nucleotide sequence: TGCGCCAGCAGCCTCCTAGCGGGGGGCGGGATTGAGCAGTTCTTC. Encoded protein: CASSLLAGGGIEQFF.

The chain carries TRBV6-5 and TRBJ1-5; no reliable D call. CDR1 and CDR2 from the germline V gene are MNHEY and SVGAGI. The CDR3 extends over 13 amino acids. The V gene lost 5 bases and the J gene lost 7 bases, with 12 bases spanning the gap. The CDR3 bases are TGTGCCAGCAGTCCGACTCACCTCCAGCCCCAGCATTTT. Its protein product is CASSPTHLQPQHF.

This chain joins TRBV28 and TRBJ2-3, with 9 bases matching TRBD2. The germline CDR1 and CDR2 sequences are MDHEN and SYDVKM. The CDR3 is 15 amino acids. V shed 6 bases, J shed 4 bases, and the junction held 8 bases outside the gene matches. CDR3 DNA: TGTGCCAGCAGCCCGCTTGTAGCGGGGGCAGATACGCAGTATTTT. As protein: CASSPLVAGADTQYF.

This clone was seen once. This rearrangement joins TRBV29-1 to TRBJ1-1; 8 bases map to TRBD1. The germline gives CDR1 SQVTM, CDR2 ANQGSEA. The CDR3 has 13 amino acids. V lost 7 bases and J lost 4; bases outside the gene matches: 8. CDR3 protein: CSAEQTGVTEAFF. As DNA, the CDR3 is TGCAGCGCGGAGCAGACAGGGGTCACTGAAGCTTTCTTT.

The chain joins TRBV9 to TRBJ2-5, with a weak D call TRBD2 (6 bases). Germline loops: CDR1 SGDLS, CDR2 YYNGEE. The length of the CDR3 is 13 residues. Trimming pared 2 bases from V and 5 bases from J, leaving 10 bases between. Here the CDR3 reads CASSVGGRETQYF. CDR3 in DNA: TGTGCCAGCAGCGTCGGGGGAAGGGAGACCCAGTACTTC.

V gene TRBV5-1 combines with J gene TRBJ2-3; TRBD1 matches 7 bases. The CDR3 spans 17 residues. The ends lost 4 bases at V and 0 bases at J; junction bases unmatched: 11. CDR1 SGHRS and CDR2 YFSETQ come from the germline V gene. The CDR3, as DNA: TGCGCCAGCAGCGTGGAGGACAGGCGGCCTAGCACAGATACGCAGTATTTT. Translating gives CASSVEDRRPSTDTQYF.

This clone was found once. The rearrangement joins TRBV6-1 to TRBJ2-5; maybe TRBD1 (7 bases). This CDR3 is built from 15 residues. Per germline, CDR1 MNHNS and CDR2 SASEGT. The ends were cut back, 3 bases at V and 2 bases at J, with 13 bases in the middle. The CDR3 DNA follows: TGTGCCAGCAGTGAGTTCAGGGGGAGGCAAGAGACCCAGTACTTC. It codes for CASSEFRGRQETQYF.

This chain links TRBV11-2 with TRBJ1-6; 10 nucleotides line up with TRBD1. CDR3 size: 15 residues. Germline-derived CDR1 and CDR2 are SGHAT and FQNNGV. Losses at the gene ends were 0 bases for V and 7 bases for J; bases not matched to a gene: 0. The CDR3 region is CASSLEGQGNSPLHF. The DNA of the CDR3 is TGTGCCAGCAGCTTAGAGGGACAGGGGAATTCACCCCTCCACTTT.

This rearrangement joins TRBV4-3 to TRBJ1-3; TRBD1 matches at 8 bases. V lost 3 bases to trimming and J lost 9 bases; unmatched junction nucleotides: 10. Germline CDR1 and CDR2: LGHNA and YSLEER. The length of the CDR3 is 15 residues. Written as DNA, the CDR3 is TGCGCCAGCAGCCATCGACAGGGGTCGGGGAGCACCATATATTTT. Protein product: CASSHRQGSGSTIYF.

The chain combines TRBV4-1 with TRBJ2-2; 11 bases match TRBD1. The CDR3 spans 17 residues. The germline V gene encodes CDR1 MGHRA and CDR2 YSYEKL. V shed 1 base, J shed 6 bases, and the junction held 7 bases outside the gene matches. The CDR3 reads CASSQGPGTGGSGELFF. CDR3 DNA sequence: TGCGCCAGCAGCCAAGGCCCCGGGACAGGGGGGTCCGGGGAGCTGTTTTTT.

The chain uses TRBV11-2 and TRBJ2-7, with D hard to call. The germline CDR1 and CDR2 sequences are SGHAT and FQNNGV. The CDR3 has 16 amino acids. V dropped 1 base and J dropped 0 bases, with 13 bases sitting between them. Written as DNA, the CDR3 is TGTGCCAGCAGCTTAGCCTATCAGCGCAGCTCCTACGAGCAGTACTTC. This sequence encodes CASSLAYQRSSYEQYF.